This T cell receptor beta chain was sequenced during a study of blood T cell repertoires in COVID-19. For the study at large: Samples representing acute and convalescent COVID-19 were sourced from the United States, Italy and Spain. Sources were T cells, B-cell-depleted T cells, or PBMCs; the material itself was cDNA or gDNA.

The CDR3 has 14 amino acids. J lost 0 bases, V lost 3 bases, and 2 bases had no gene match. The germline V gene has CDR1 SEHNR and CDR2 FQNEAQ (reference sequence). Assay: immunoSEQ multiplex PCR; the TCRdb copy retains only in-frame clones and omits some. The sample lists some 390,000 clones, around 91% occurring once. Participants, roughly 18 to 100 years old, spanned around 26 US areas. The sample comprised PBMCs or T cells enriched from blood (not recorded which). This receptor was taken from a man aged 25 to 45 who had recovered from COVID-19. This chain joins TRBV7-9 and TRBJ2-7; 7 nucleotides align to TRBD1. In DNA, the CDR3 is TGTGCCAGCAGCTTTGACAGGGACTCCTACGAGCAGTACTTC. Encoded protein: CASSFDRDSYEQYF.